This TCR beta chain was captured in a study of shared clonotypes between healthy human individuals. On sorted subsets, replicate PCRs used 150 to 250 ng DNA, or 27,000 or so T cell genomes. The method was immunoSEQ multiplex PCR; TCRdb's version includes in-frame clones alone and lacks a portion of them. The sample shows 1.6 million or so clones, around 98.5% of them seen only once. This clone was recorded once. Its antigen is still unknown. Other DNA sequences within the sample encode an identical CDR3. Study observations and caveats: Blood was the sole source, and tissue repertoires probably differ. Sharing across four donors was highest in naive CD4 (around 5%) and lowest in memory CD8 (about 0.4%). As a rule, naive subsets had a larger estimated richness than memory subsets.

From germline, CDR1 is MNHEY and CDR2 SVGAGI. CDR3 size: 13 residues. V gave up 2 bases and J gave up 2 bases, with 3 bases separating them. This sequence was found in a young man in good health. The sequencing sample was made of naive CD4+ T cells sorted from blood. Subset here: CD45RA+ positively selected. The chain has TRBV6-5 and TRBJ2-2; the D is unclear. CDR3 region: CASSYPNTGELFF. CDR3 in DNA: TGTGCCAGCAGTTACCCAAACACCGGGGAGCTGTTTTTT.